The subject of this entry is one TCR beta chain. Its antigen remains unidentified. The source of the sample is a study of long-term antiretroviral therapy in people with HIV. The ends lost 8 bases at V and 6 bases at J; junction bases unmatched: 9. The CDR3 has 15 amino acids. Germline CDR1 MGHDK, CDR2 SYGVNS. There were no participants with HIV treated outside the United States. Roughly 0.85-11 million cryopreserved PBMC were held in samples before DNA extraction. This was the immunoSEQ v3.0 assay at survey level. Repertoires were generated with immunoSEQ multiplex PCR, while TCRdb's copy carries only in-frame clones and drops some. The sample includes approximately 15,000 clones, 88% seen only once; the top ten take 11%. Regarding the study as a whole: Regardless of time point, clones expanded before ART dominated the repertoire.

This TCR derives from a man between 35 and 55 years old with HIV. The sample was unsorted PBMCs, taken 6.2 years after starting antiretroviral therapy. The rearrangement joins TRBV25-1 to TRBJ2-2; 10 nucleotides match TRBD2. In nucleotides, the CDR3 is TGTGCCAGCGAGATTAGCGGGAGGCTCTCCGGGGAGCTGTTTTTT. Protein sequence: CASEISGRLSGELFF. The full variable domain, rest sourced from reference TRBV25-1 and TRBJ2-2, is EADIYQTPRYLVIGTGKKITLECSQTMGHDKMYWYQQDPGMELHLIHYSYGVNSTEKGDLSSESTVSRIRTEHFPLTLESARPSHTSQYLCASEISGRLSGELFFGEGSRLTVL.